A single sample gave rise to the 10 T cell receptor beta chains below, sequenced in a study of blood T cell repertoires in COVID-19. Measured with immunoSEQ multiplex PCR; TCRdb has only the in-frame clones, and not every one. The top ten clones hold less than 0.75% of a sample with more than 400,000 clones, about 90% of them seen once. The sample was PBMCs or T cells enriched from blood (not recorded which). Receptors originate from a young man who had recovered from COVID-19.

The CDR3 DNA is TGCAGCGTTGATCTAGGGAGCGCTGAAGCTTTCTTT. Translation: CSVDLGSAEAFF. This chain connects TRBV29-1 to TRBJ1-1; D unclear. The V gene's germline CDR1 is SQVTM and CDR2 ANQGSEA. The CDR3 totals 12 residues. V was trimmed by 3 bases and J by 6 bases, leaving 11 bases between them. Together with reference TRBV29-1 and TRBJ1-1, the CDR3 gives the full variable domain: SAVISQKPSRDICQRGTSLTIQCQVDSQVTMMFWYRQQPGQSLTLIATANQGSEATYESGFVIDKFPISRPNLTFSTLTVSNMSPEDSSIYLCSVDLGSAEAFFGQGTRLTVV.

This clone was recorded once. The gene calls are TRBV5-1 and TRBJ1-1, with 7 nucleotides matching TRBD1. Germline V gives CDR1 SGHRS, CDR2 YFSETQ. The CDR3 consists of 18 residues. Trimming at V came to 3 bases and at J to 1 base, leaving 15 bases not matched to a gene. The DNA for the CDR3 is TGCGCCAGCAGCTCCCGACTGACAGGGACATCGTCGAACACTGAAGCTTTCTTT. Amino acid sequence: CASSSRLTGTSSNTEAFF.

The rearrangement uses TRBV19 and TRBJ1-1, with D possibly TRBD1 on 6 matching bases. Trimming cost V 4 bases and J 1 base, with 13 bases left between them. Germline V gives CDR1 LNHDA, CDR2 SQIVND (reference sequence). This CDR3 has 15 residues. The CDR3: CASSTTGFQNTEAFF. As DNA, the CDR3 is TGTGCCAGTAGTACGACAGGTTTCCAGAACACTGAAGCTTTCTTT. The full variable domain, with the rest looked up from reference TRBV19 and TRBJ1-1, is DGGITQSPKYLFRKEGQNVTLSCEQNLNHDAMYWYRQDPGQGLRLIYYSQIVNDFQKGDIAEGYSVSREKKESFPLTVTSAQKNPTAFYLCASSTTGFQNTEAFFGQGTRLTVV.

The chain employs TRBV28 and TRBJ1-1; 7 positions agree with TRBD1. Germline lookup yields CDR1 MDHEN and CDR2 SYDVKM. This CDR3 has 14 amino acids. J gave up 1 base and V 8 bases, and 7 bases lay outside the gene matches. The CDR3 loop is CASQGQPKNTEAFF. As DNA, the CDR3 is TGTGCCAGCCAGGGACAGCCGAAGAACACTGAAGCTTTCTTT.

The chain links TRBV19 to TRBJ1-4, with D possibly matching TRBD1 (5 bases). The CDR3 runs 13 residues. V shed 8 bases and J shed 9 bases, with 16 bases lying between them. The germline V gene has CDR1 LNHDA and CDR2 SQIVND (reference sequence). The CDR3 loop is CASLGGDAKKLFF. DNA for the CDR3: TGTGCCAGTCTGGGCGGGGACGCAAAAAAACTGTTTTTT.

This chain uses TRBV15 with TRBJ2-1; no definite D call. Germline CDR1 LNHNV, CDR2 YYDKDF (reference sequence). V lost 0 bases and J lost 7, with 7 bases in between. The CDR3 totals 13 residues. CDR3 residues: CATSRDGANEQFF. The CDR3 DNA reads TGTGCCACCAGCAGAGACGGAGCAAATGAGCAGTTCTTC.

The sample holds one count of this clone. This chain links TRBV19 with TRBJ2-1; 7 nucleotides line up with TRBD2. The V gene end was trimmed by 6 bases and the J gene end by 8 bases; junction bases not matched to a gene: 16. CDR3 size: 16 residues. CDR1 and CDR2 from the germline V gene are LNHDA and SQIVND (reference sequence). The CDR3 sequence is CASSLTGGTYGDEQFF. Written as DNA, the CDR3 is TGTGCCAGTAGCCTCACCGGGGGGACGTATGGGGATGAGCAGTTCTTC.

DNA of the CDR3: TGTGCCAGCACAGGACTAGCGAACTACGAGCAGTACTTC. Residues: CASTGLANYEQYF. The V gene is TRBV6-6, the J gene TRBJ2-7, with 9 bases lining up with TRBD2. Looked up from germline, CDR1 is MNHNY and CDR2 is SVGAGI (reference sequence). This CDR3 is 13 amino acids long. V lost 7 bases and J lost 3; bases outside the gene matches: 4.

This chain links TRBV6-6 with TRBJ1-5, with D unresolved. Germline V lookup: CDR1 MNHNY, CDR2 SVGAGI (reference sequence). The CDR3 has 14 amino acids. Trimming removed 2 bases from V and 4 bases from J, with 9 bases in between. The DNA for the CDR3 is TGTGCCAGCAGTTACCAGGACTCAAATCAGCCCCAGCATTTT. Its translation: CASSYQDSNQPQHF.

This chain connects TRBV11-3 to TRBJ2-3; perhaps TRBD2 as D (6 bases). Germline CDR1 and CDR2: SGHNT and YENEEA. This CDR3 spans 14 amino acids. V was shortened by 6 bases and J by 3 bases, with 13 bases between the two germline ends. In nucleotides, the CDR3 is TGTGCCAGCAGTGGAGGGGCTCGGACAGATACGCAGTATTTT. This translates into CASSGGARTDTQYF.